These 2 T cell receptor beta chains originate from one sample sequenced in a study of T-cell memory formation after mild COVID-19. TCRdb used MiXCR to reprocess the 5' RACE reads, holding one entry per CDR3 protein. The repertoire holds around 370,000 distinct CDR3 sequences, over 20% seen once, with roughly an eighth in the top ten. Sequenced material: PBMCs or a T cell subset sorted from them (not recorded which). The receptors were gathered from an adult woman who had mild COVID-19 (a few samples of this study predate the infection). Cell type and time point are not known.

This chain uses TRBV12-3 or TRBV12-4 with TRBJ1-1, with 7 bases lining up with TRBD1. This CDR3 has 16 residues. V gave up 5 bases and J gave up 5 bases; unmatched junction bases: 14. The CDR3 DNA follows: TGTGCCAGCAGTCTCCCGACAGGGCGTGGTTGGACTGAAGCTTTCTTT. Protein product: CASSLPTGRGWTEAFF.

This clonotype was recorded many times. This rearrangement joins TRBV6-5 to TRBJ1-2; 10 positions match TRBD1. CDR1 and CDR2 from the germline V gene are MNHEY and SVGAGI. The CDR3 spans 14 residues. J gave up 3 bases and V 6 bases, and 4 bases lay outside the gene matches. This chain's CDR3 is CASRGQGLHYGYTF. CDR3 bases: TGTGCCAGCAGGGGACAGGGGTTACACTATGGCTACACCTTC.